This T cell receptor beta chain was captured by sequencing in a study of blood T cell repertoires in COVID-19. The CDR3 loop spans 11 amino acids. The germline V and J ends were trimmed by 2 bases and 8 bases, with 9 bases remaining between them. Per the germline V gene, CDR1 is DFQATT and CDR2 is SNEGSKA (reference sequence). In the source study's methods: From reference gene primer amplification, estimates of nucleated cell counts were derived. The method was immunoSEQ multiplex PCR; TCRdb's version includes in-frame clones alone and lacks a portion of them. Clone size and the V and J calls come from that table; the DNA yielded D and trimming. The sample includes around 470,000 clones, roughly 87% of them seen just once. The study recruited people aged roughly 18 to 89 years across some 23 US areas. Which cohort a participant joined came from the clinical history participants gave.

The sequence came from a man between 18 and 29 years old who had recovered from COVID-19. J is TRBJ1-2 and V is TRBV20-1, with D perhaps TRBD1 (5 bases). Sequencing was performed on PBMCs or T cells enriched from blood (not recorded which). The CDR3 reads CSARLGQGYTF. CDR3 in DNA: TGCAGTGCTAGATTGGGGCAGGGCTACACCTTC.